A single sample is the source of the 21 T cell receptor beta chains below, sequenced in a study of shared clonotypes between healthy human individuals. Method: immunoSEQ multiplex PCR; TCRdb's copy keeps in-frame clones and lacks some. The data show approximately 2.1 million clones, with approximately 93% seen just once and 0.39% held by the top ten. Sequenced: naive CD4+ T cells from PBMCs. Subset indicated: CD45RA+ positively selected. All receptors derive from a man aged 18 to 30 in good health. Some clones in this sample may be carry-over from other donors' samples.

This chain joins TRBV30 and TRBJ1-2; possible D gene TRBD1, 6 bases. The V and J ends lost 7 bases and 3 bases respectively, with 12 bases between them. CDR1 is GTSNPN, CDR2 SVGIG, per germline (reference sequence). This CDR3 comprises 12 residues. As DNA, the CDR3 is TGTGCCTCAAACAGGGATTACTATGGCTACACCTTC. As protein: CASNRDYYGYTF.

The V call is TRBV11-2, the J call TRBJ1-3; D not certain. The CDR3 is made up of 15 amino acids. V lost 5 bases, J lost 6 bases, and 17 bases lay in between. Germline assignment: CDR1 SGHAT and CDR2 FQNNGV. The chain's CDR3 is CASSQTTGPANTIYF. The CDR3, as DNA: TGTGCCAGCAGCCAGACCACCGGGCCCGCAAACACCATATATTTT.

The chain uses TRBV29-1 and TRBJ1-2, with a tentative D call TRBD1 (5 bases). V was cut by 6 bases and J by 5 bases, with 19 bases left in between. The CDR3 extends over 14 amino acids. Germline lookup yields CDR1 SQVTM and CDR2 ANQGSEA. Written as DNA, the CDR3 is TGCAGCGTAACGAGCGGCGGGCGGGGGTATGGCTACACCTTC. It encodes CSVTSGGRGYGYTF.

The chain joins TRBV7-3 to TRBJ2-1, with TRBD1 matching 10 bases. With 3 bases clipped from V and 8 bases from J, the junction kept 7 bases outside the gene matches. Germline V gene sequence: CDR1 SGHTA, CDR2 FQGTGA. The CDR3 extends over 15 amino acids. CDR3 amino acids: CASSFWTGGEDEQFF. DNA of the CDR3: TGTGCCAGCAGCTTTTGGACAGGGGGAGAGGATGAGCAGTTCTTC.

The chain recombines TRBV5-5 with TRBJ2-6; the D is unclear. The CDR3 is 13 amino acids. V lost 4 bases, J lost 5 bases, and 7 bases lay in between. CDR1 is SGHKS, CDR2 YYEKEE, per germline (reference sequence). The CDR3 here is CASSAVWANVLTF. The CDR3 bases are TGTGCCAGCAGCGCCGTCTGGGCCAACGTCCTGACTTTC.

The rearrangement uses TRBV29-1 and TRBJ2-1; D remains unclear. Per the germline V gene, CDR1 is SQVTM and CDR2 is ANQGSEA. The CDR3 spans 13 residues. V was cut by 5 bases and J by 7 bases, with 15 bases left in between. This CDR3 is CSVSRTVSNEQFF. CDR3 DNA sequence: TGCAGCGTTAGTAGGACCGTGTCAAATGAGCAGTTCTTC.

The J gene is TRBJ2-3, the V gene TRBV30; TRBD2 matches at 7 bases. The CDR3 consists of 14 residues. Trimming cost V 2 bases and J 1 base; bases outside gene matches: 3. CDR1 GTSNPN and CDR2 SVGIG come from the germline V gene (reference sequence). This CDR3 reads CAWSRGVGTDTQYF. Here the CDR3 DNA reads TGTGCCTGGAGTCGGGGGGTCGGCACAGATACGCAGTATTTT.

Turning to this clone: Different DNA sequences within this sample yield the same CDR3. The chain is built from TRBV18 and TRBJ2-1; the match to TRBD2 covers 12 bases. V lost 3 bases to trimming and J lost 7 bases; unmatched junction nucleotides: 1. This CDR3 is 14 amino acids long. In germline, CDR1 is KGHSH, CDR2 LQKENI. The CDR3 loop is CASSPTSGGNEQFF. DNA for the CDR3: TGTGCCAGCTCACCGACTAGCGGGGGAAATGAGCAGTTCTTC.

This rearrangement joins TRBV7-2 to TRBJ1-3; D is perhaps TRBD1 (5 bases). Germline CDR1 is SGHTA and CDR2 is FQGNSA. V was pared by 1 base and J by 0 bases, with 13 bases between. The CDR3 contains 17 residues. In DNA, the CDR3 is TGTGCCAGCAGCTTAGAGGGGACGTCCCGCTCTGGAAACACCATATATTTT. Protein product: CASSLEGTSRSGNTIYF. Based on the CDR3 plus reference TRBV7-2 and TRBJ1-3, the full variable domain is GAGVSQSPSNKVTEKGKDVELRCDPISGHTALYWYRQSLGQGLEFLIYFQGNSAPDKSGLPSDRFSAERTGGSVSTLTIQRTQQEDSAVYLCASSLEGTSRSGNTIYFGEGSWLTVV.

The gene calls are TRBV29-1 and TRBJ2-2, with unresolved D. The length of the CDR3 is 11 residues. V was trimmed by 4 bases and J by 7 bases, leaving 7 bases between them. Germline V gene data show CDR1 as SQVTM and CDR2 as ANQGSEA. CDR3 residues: CSVVKVGELFF. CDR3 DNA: TGCAGCGTTGTGAAGGTCGGGGAGCTGTTTTTT.

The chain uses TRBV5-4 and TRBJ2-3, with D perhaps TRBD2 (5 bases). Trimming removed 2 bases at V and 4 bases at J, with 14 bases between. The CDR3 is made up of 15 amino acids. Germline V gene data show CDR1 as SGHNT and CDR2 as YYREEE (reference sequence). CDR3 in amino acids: CASSFIGDSADTQYF. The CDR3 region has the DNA TGTGCCAGCAGCTTCATTGGGGATAGCGCAGATACGCAGTATTTT. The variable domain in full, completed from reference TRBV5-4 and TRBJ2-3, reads ETGVTQSPTHLIKTRGQQVTLRCSSQSGHNTVSWYQQALGQGPQFIFQYYREEENGRGNFPPRFSGLQFPNYSSELNVNALELDDSALYLCASSFIGDSADTQYFGPGTRLTVL.

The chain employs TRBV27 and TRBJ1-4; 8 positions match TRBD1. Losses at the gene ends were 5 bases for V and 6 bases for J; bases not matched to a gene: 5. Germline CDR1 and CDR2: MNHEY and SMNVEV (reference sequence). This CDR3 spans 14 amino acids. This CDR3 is CASSTQGEDEKLFF. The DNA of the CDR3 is TGTGCCAGCAGTACACAGGGGGAGGATGAAAAACTGTTTTTT.

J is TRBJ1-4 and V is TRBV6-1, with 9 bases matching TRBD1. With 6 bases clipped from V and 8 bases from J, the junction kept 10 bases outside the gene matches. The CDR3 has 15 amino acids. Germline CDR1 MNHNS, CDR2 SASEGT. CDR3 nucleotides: TGTGCCAGCAGCTTCAACAGGGGGCACGGCGAAAAACTGTTTTTT. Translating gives CASSFNRGHGEKLFF.

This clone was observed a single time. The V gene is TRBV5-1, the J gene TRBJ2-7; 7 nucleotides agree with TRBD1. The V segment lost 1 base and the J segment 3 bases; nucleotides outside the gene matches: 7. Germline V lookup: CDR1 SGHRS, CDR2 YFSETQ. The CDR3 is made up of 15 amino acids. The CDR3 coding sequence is TGCGCCAGCAGCTTGAACACAGGGGAAATCTACGAGCAGTACTTC. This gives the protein CASSLNTGEIYEQYF.

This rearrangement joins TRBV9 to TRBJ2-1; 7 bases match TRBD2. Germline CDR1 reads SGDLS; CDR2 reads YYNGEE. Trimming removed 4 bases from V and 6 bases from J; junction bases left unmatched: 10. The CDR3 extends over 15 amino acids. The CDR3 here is CASSPWGGRANEQFF. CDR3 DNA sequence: TGTGCCAGCAGCCCCTGGGGAGGGAGGGCCAATGAGCAGTTCTTC.

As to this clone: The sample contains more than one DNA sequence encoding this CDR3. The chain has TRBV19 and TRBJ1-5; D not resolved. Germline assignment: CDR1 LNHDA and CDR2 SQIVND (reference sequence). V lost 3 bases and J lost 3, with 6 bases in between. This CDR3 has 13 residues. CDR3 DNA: TGTGCCAGTAGTATTCGGCCCAATCAGCCCCAGCATTTT. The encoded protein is CASSIRPNQPQHF.

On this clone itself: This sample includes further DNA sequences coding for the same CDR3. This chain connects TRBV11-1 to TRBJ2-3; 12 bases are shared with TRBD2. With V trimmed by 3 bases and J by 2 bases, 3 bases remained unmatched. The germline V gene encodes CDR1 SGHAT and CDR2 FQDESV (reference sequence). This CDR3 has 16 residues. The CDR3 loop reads CASSFLAGGSTDTQYF. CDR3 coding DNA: TGTGCCAGCAGCTTTCTAGCGGGAGGGTCCACAGATACGCAGTATTTT.

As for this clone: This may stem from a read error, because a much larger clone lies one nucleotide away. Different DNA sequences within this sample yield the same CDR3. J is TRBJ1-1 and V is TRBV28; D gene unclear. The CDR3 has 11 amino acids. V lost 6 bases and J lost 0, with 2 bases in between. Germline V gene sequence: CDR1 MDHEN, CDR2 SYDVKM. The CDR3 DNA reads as TGTGCCAGCAGATTGAACACTGAAGCTTTCTTT. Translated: CASRLNTEAFF.

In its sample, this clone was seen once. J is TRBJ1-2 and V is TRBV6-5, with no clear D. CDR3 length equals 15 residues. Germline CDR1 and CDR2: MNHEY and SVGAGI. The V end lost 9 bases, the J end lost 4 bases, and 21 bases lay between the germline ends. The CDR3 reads CASKRTAGVFYGYTF. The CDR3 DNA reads TGTGCCAGTAAAAGGACCGCGGGAGTTTTCTATGGCTACACCTTC.

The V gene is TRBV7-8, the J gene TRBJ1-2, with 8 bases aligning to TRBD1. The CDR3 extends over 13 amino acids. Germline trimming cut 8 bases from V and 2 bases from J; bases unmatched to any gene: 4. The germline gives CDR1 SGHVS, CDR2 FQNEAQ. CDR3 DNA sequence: TGTGCCAGCGGATCAGGGGGCAACTATGGCTACACCTTC. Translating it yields CASGSGGNYGYTF.

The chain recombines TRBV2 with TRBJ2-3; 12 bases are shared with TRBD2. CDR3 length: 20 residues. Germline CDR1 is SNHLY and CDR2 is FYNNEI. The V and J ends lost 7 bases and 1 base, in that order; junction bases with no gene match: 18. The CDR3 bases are TGTGCCAGCATCCGCTTGGGACTAGCGGGTTCCCCGATCCGCACAGATACGCAGTATTTT. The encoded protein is CASIRLGLAGSPIRTDTQYF.